This T cell receptor (beta chain) comes out of a study of glioma-infiltrating T cells after dendritic cell vaccination. About the research overall: Patients had newly diagnosed or recurrent glioblastoma and received dendritic cell vaccines. Three intradermal dendritic cell vaccine injections were given every two weeks.

With V trimmed by 9 bases and J by 0 bases, 4 bases remained unmatched. Germline V lookup: CDR1 SGHTA, CDR2 FQGNSA. The CDR3 has 13 amino acids. The PCR used 60 V beta and 13 J beta primers. Sequenced by immunoSEQ multiplex PCR; TCRdb stores in-frame clones only, minus some. The sample has roughly 88,000 clones, over 75% seen once. Time point noted: after dendritic cell vaccination, including at tumor progression/relapse. The clonotype was recovered from a human donor with glioblastoma. The chain combines TRBV7-2 with TRBJ2-7; 8 nucleotides align to TRBD1. This specimen consisted of blood, obtained after dendritic cell vaccination. This CDR3 reads CASRTGSSYEQYF. CDR3 in DNA: TGTGCCAGTAGGACAGGGAGCTCCTACGAGCAGTACTTC.